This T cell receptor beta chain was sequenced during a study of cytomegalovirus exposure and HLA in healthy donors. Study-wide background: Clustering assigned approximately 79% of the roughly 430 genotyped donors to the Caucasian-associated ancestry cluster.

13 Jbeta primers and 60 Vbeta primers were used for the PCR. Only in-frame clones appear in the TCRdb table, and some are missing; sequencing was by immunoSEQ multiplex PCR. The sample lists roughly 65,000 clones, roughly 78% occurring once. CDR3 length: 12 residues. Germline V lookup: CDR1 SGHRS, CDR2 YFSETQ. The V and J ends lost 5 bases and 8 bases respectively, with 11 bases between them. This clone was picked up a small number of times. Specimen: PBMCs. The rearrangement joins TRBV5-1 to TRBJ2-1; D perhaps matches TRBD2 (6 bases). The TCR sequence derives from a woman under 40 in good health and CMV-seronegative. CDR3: CASRLTSHEQFF. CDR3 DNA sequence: TGCGCCAGCAGACTAACTAGCCATGAGCAGTTCTTC.